The source of this T cell receptor (beta chain) is a study of beta chain features in type 1 diabetes. The overall study: Cell yields, age and gender were similar between patients and healthy donors. Whole-study results and caveats: Although PCR might favor shorter templates, it would do so equally in patients and controls. Insertions were fewer and deletions more numerous at VDJ junctions in type 1 diabetes patients. The analysis here could not establish whether HLA type shapes TCRB rearrangement.

Reverse transcription of all isolated RNA meant that expressed TCRB transcripts were sequenced. Some clones are missing from TCRdb's copy, which holds only in-frame ones; the method was immunoSEQ multiplex PCR. The profile shows about 140,000 clones, about 7.1% of them singletons. V lost 4 bases, J lost 3 bases, and 6 bases stayed unmatched. Looked up from germline, CDR1 is SNHLY and CDR2 is FYNNEI. The CDR3 has 14 amino acids. This clone was seen a few times. No antigen is known for it. Sequences were obtained from central memory CD4+ T cells from blood. The TCR was taken from a woman aged 25 to 39 in good health. The V gene is TRBV2, the J gene TRBJ2-7, with 7 bases fitting TRBD1. The CDR3 DNA reads as TGTGCCAGCAGTGGACAGGGACAATTCTACGAGCAGTACTTC. It codes for CASSGQGQFYEQYF. The variable domain in full, completed from reference TRBV2 and TRBJ2-7, reads EPEVTQTPSHQVTQMGQEVILRCVPISNHLYFYWYRQILGQKVEFLVSFYNNEISEKSEIFDDQFSVERPDGSNFTLKIRSTKLEDSAMYFCASSGQGQFYEQYFGPGTRLTVT.